The following is a T cell receptor beta chain sequence with its context. A second PCR, run for 7 to 11 cycles, used a sample-barcoded 5' primer plus a J-beta primer mix. Via MiXCR, TCRdb re-called the 5' RACE reads, giving one row per CDR3 protein. The data contain approximately 1,000,000 distinct CDR3 sequences, more than 30% of them seen just once; the ten biggest clones take up under 15%. This record comes from a study of blood T cells in healthy people across ages. Germline lookup yields CDR1 MNHEY and CDR2 SVGEGT. V gave up 10 bases and J gave up 5 bases; unmatched junction bases: 15. This CDR3 is built from 16 residues.

The rearrangement links TRBV6-2 or TRBV6-3 to TRBJ1-5; 9 bases are a match to TRBD1. The sequenced sample was blood. This receptor was taken from a man between 18 and 29 years old in good health. CDR3 sequence: CAIAPTGGQGDQPQHF. CDR3 coding DNA: TGTGCCATCGCTCCCACAGGGGGCCAAGGGGATCAGCCCCAGCATTTT.